This T cell receptor beta chain was sequenced during a study of T cell changes during pregnancy in multiple sclerosis. Measured with immunoSEQ multiplex PCR; TCRdb has only the in-frame clones, and not every one. The repertoire holds under 90,000 clones, 94% seen once, with about 0.99% in the top ten. The V segment lost 1 base and the J segment 0 bases; nucleotides outside the gene matches: 7. Per the germline V gene, CDR1 is MGHRA and CDR2 is YSYEKL. The CDR3 consists of 18 residues. The rearrangement links TRBV4-1 to TRBJ2-7, with TRBD2 identical over 12 bases. Sequenced material: peripheral blood, taken in the second trimester of pregnancy. This TCR came from a female donor in good health, enrolled as a control in a pregnancy study. CDR3 protein: CASSQVALAGGSSYEQYF. The CDR3 nucleotides read TGCGCCAGCAGCCAAGTGGCACTAGCGGGAGGTAGCTCCTACGAGCAGTACTTC.